This T cell receptor beta chain was profiled in a study of blood T cell repertoires in COVID-19. Produced via immunoSEQ multiplex PCR; TCRdb's table is partial and in-frame only. The sample contains over 110,000 clones, more than 70% of which appear only once. This CDR3 comprises 13 residues. After removal of 6 bases from V and 3 bases from J, the junction contained 4 bases not matched to a gene. The chain joins TRBV12-3 or TRBV12-4 to TRBJ1-2; 7 bases line up with TRBD1. This receptor was identified in a human donor in a cohort sampled during active COVID-19. Sequencing input: peripheral blood. Here the CDR3 DNA reads TGTGCCAGCAGGGGACAGAGCGACTATGGCTACACCTTC. Protein: CASRGQSDYGYTF.